The subject of this entry is one T cell receptor beta chain. Partitioning of CD4+ cells yielded a CD45RA+ naive subset and a CD45RA-negative memory subset. Assay: immunoSEQ multiplex PCR; the TCRdb copy retains only in-frame clones and omits some. Here the sample spans 650,000 to 750,000 clones, less than 80% being singletons. This record belongs to a study of shared clonotypes between healthy human individuals. The CDR3 is made up of 19 amino acids. In germline, CDR1 is KGHSH, CDR2 LQKENI. The trim removed 2 bases at V and 0 bases at J, leaving 15 bases unmatched. The source material was memory CD4+ T cells sorted from blood. Sample subset: CD45RA-negative fraction. V and J are TRBV18 and TRBJ1-1; TRBD1 matches at 7 bases. The TCR originated in a woman in her thirties in good health. CDR3 amino acids: CASSPTGTANFLMNTEAFF. The CDR3 region has the DNA TGTGCCAGCTCACCAACCGGGACAGCAAATTTTCTCATGAACACTGAAGCTTTCTTT.